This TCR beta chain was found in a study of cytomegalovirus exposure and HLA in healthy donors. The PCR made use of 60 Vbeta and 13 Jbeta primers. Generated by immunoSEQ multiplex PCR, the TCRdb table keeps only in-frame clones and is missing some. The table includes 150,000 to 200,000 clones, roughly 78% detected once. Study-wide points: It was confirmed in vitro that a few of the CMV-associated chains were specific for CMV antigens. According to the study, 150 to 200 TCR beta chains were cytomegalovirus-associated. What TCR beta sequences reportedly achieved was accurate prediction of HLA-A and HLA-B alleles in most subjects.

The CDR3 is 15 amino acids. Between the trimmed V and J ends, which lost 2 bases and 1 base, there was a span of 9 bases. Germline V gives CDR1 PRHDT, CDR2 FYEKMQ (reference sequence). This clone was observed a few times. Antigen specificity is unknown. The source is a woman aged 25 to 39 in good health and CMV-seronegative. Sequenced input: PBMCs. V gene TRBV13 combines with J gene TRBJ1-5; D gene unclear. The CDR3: CASSLSGGSNQPQHF. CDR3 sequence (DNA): TGTGCCAGCAGCTTATCGGGAGGAAGCAATCAGCCCCAGCATTTT. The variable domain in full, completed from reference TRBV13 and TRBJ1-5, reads AAGVIQSPRHLIKEKRETATLKCYPIPRHDTVYWYQQGPGQDPQFLISFYEKMQSDKGSIPDRFSAQQFSDYHSELNMSSLELGDSALYFCASSLSGGSNQPQHFGDGTRLSIL.